These 30 T cell receptor beta chains were sequenced from one sample in a study of shared clonotypes between healthy human individuals. The assay was immunoSEQ multiplex PCR, and TCRdb's table has in-frame clones only and misses some. Of about 2 million clones listed, roughly 95% were seen once; the top ten hold 0.1% to 0.15%. The sample comprised naive CD4+ T cells sorted from blood. The sample's subset: CD45RA+ positively selected. These receptors were obtained from a man aged 18 to 30 in good health.

The chain employs TRBV6-6 and TRBJ2-1; TRBD2 might be the D (6 bases). CDR1 and CDR2 (germline): MNHNY, SVGAGI (reference sequence). The CDR3 is 15 amino acids. With 6 bases removed from V and 8 bases from J, the gap between germline ends came to 20 bases. The CDR3, as DNA: TGTGCCAGCAGCCGTGGGGGGACTGCCGGGGATGAGCAGTTCTTC. Translation: CASSRGGTAGDEQFF.

This sequence joins TRBV19 and TRBJ1-5, with 7 nucleotides matching TRBD1. The CDR3 contains 16 residues. Looked up from germline, CDR1 is LNHDA and CDR2 is SQIVND (reference sequence). Losses at the gene ends were 1 base for V and 8 bases for J; bases not matched to a gene: 11. CDR3 nucleotide sequence: TGTGCCAGTAGTATAGCCCTCACAGGGGATGGGGAGCCCCAGCATTTT. Translating it yields CASSIALTGDGEPQHF.

This chain joins TRBV4-1 and TRBJ2-1; 7 bases are a match to TRBD1. V was clipped by 9 bases and J by 9 bases; unmatched bases: 11. The CDR3 is 13 amino acids. Germline V lookup: CDR1 MGHRA, CDR2 YSYEKL. Written as DNA, the CDR3 is TGCGCCAGAGGACAGGTACACTTTACTGAGCAGTTCTTC. Translating it yields CARGQVHFTEQFF.

This clone has only a few counts. A much larger clone differs by one base, so this may be a read error. Other nucleotide sequences from this sample produce the same CDR3. The gene calls are TRBV28 and TRBJ2-3, with no clear D. V was cut by 4 bases and J by 2 bases, with 1 base left in between. Germline V CDR1 and CDR2: MDHEN, SYDVKM. The CDR3 has 11 amino acids. CDR3 sequence (DNA): TGTGCCAGCAGTTCCACAGATACGCAGTATTTT. Its translation: CASSSTDTQYF.

Note on this clone: The same CDR3 is also encoded by other DNA sequences in this sample. The CDR3 sequence: CASSLAGAGGYNEQFF. CDR3 nucleotides: TGTGCCAGCAGCTTAGCGGGAGCGGGAGGCTACAATGAGCAGTTCTTC. This chain links TRBV7-2 with TRBJ2-1; 9 nucleotides line up with TRBD2. The V and J ends lost 0 bases and 3 bases, in that order; junction bases with no gene match: 3. Germline-derived CDR1 and CDR2 are SGHTA and FQGNSA. The CDR3 is 16 residues long.

The genes are TRBV7-9 and TRBJ2-3; no clear D. CDR1 and CDR2 from the germline V gene are SEHNR and FQNEAQ (reference sequence). The V end lost 5 bases, the J end lost 6 bases, and 15 bases lay between the germline ends. The CDR3 is 14 residues long. CDR3: CASSKPDPLDTQYF. CDR3 coding DNA: TGTGCCAGCAGCAAACCGGACCCATTGGATACGCAGTATTTT.

Here the CDR3 DNA reads TGCGCCAGCAGCCAGGATGGGTCTCGAGGCTACACCTTC. This encodes CASSQDGSRGYTF. V is TRBV5-1 and J is TRBJ1-2; D call uncertain. The germline V gene encodes CDR1 SGHRS and CDR2 YFSETQ. The CDR3 is 13 amino acids. V lost 4 bases and J 8 bases, leaving 15 bases between the germline ends.

V gene TRBV6-1 combines with J gene TRBJ2-7; possibly TRBD1 for D (8 bases). The V end was cut by 7 bases, the J end by 6 bases, with 16 bases between. Germline CDR1 reads MNHNS; CDR2 reads SASEGT. The CDR3 covers 13 residues. The CDR3 DNA sequence: TGTGCCAGCAACCAACAGGGGGGGCGCGAGCAGTACTTC. Encoded protein: CASNQQGGREQYF.

V is TRBV10-2 and J is TRBJ2-1, with 12 bases identical to TRBD2. The germline V gene has CDR1 WSHSY and CDR2 SAAADI. The CDR3 sequence is 15 residues long. J gave up 8 bases and V 4 bases, and 6 bases lay outside the gene matches. In DNA, the CDR3 is TGCGCCAGCAGTGCCGGACTAGCGGGGACAGATGAGCAGTTCTTC. Translating gives CASSAGLAGTDEQFF.

Comment on this clone: Other DNA sequences in this specimen translate into the identical CDR3. This chain uses TRBV28 with TRBJ1-5; no clear D. The CDR3 length is 15 residues. The V and J ends lost 2 bases and 2 bases respectively, with 10 bases between them. Germline assignment: CDR1 MDHEN and CDR2 SYDVKM. CDR3: CASSLGVLGNQPQHF. In nucleotides, the CDR3 is TGTGCCAGCAGTTTAGGGGTTTTGGGCAATCAGCCCCAGCATTTT. The full variable domain, in which reference TRBV28 and TRBJ1-5 provide the parts outside the CDR3, is DVKVTQSSRYLVKRTGEKVFLECVQDMDHENMFWYRQDPGLGLRLIYFSYDVKMKEKGDIPEGYSVSREKKERFSLILESASTNQTSMYLCASSLGVLGNQPQHFGDGTRLSIL.

The chain joins TRBV5-1 to TRBJ2-3; TRBD2 matches 8 bases. Germline V gene sequence: CDR1 SGHRS, CDR2 YFSETQ. The CDR3 length is 16 residues. The V and J ends lost 3 bases and 2 bases, in that order; junction bases with no gene match: 8. The CDR3 here is CASSSLAGGPTDTQYF. The CDR3 nucleotides read TGCGCCAGCAGCTCCCTTGCGGGAGGCCCCACAGATACGCAGTATTTT.

The gene calls are TRBV5-6 and TRBJ1-2; tentatively, D is TRBD1 (5 bases). CDR1 and CDR2 from the germline V gene are SGHDT and YYEEEE. CDR3 length equals 16 residues. V was trimmed by 1 base and J by 2 bases, leaving 15 bases between them. CDR3 nucleotides: TGTGCCAGCAGCTTGATACGCCCCGGGGACAACTATGGCTACACCTTC. Its protein product is CASSLIRPGDNYGYTF.

Of note for this clone: Being one base from a much bigger clone, this may be a read error. Without the conserved terminal phenylalanine or tryptophan, this CDR3 likely stems from a read error. This chain connects TRBV11-1 to TRBJ2-7; D is unresolved. The germline gives CDR1 SGHAT, CDR2 FQDESV (reference sequence). Trimming pared 1 base from V and 1 base from J, leaving 11 bases between. The CDR3 extends over 15 amino acids. The CDR3 reads CASSLGLELSYEQYS. The CDR3 region has the DNA TGTGCCAGCAGCTTAGGACTCGAACTGTCCTACGAGCAGTACTCC.

This clone was seen a single time. This chain links TRBV2 with TRBJ2-7, with D hard to call. Deletions cut 7 bases from V and 3 bases from J, with 10 bases between. Per the germline V gene, CDR1 is SNHLY and CDR2 is FYNNEI. The CDR3 has 12 residues. The CDR3: CASMSDLYEQYF. In DNA form, the CDR3 reads TGTGCCAGCATGTCCGACCTCTACGAGCAGTACTTC.

This clone appeared a single time. The chain has TRBV5-1 and TRBJ2-5, with TRBD1 matching over 10 bases. After removal of 4 bases from V and 8 bases from J, the junction contained 8 bases not matched to a gene. The CDR3 consists of 14 residues. CDR1 and CDR2 from the germline V gene are SGHRS and YFSETQ. As DNA, the CDR3 is TGCGCCAGCAGCCCCCGACAGGGGGCTGATACCCAGTACTTC. This encodes CASSPRQGADTQYF. The variable domain in full, completed from reference TRBV5-1 and TRBJ2-5, reads KAGVTQTPRYLIKTRGQQVTLSCSPISGHRSVSWYQQTPGQGLQFLFEYFSETQRNKGNFPGRFSGRQFSNSRSEMNVSTLELGDSALYLCASSPRQGADTQYFGPGTRLLVL.

This rearrangement joins TRBV10-3 to TRBJ1-5, with 7 bases fitting TRBD1. The CDR3 runs 13 residues. Germline V gives CDR1 ENHRY, CDR2 SYGVKD. The V and J ends lost 5 bases and 8 bases, in that order; junction bases with no gene match: 6. The CDR3 DNA reads as TGTGCCATCAGTAACCGGGACAGTGAGCCCCAGCATTTT. This translates into CAISNRDSEPQHF.

Points on this clone: A junction boundary mismatches the germline segment, possibly from a read error. The chain is built from TRBV4-1 and TRBJ2-7; possible D gene TRBD2, 6 bases. Germline V gives CDR1 MGHRA, CDR2 YSYEKL. The CDR3 covers 19 residues. The CDR3 region has the DNA TGCGCCAGCAGCCCGACGGGGACTCCCTTGGAGGCCTACTCCTCCGAGCAGTACTTC. This sequence encodes CASSPTGTPLEAYSSEQYF.

The chain employs TRBV9 and TRBJ1-3; D unresolved. This CDR3 has 17 amino acids. Trimming took 0 bases from V and 0 from J, leaving 13 bases between them. Germline CDR1 and CDR2: SGDLS and YYNGEE. The CDR3 here is CASSVAGPGSSGNTIYF. CDR3 DNA: TGTGCCAGCAGCGTAGCCGGTCCAGGTAGCTCTGGAAACACCATATATTTT.

Turning to this clone: Other DNA sequences in this specimen translate into the identical CDR3. J is TRBJ1-2 and V is TRBV5-6; D remains unclear. The CDR3 consists of 13 residues. CDR1 and CDR2 from the germline V gene are SGHDT and YYEEEE. V lost 2 bases, J lost 4 bases, and 9 bases lay in between. The CDR3 region has the DNA TGTGCCAGCAGCTTAGCCGGCGGCTATGGCTACACCTTC. It specifies CASSLAGGYGYTF.

The chain recombines TRBV28 with TRBJ1-2; D call uncertain. The germline gives CDR1 MDHEN, CDR2 SYDVKM. This CDR3 has 12 amino acids. V shed 11 bases and J shed 9 bases, with 19 bases lying between them. The CDR3 sequence: CAPAQVKRCYTF. The DNA of the CDR3 is TGTGCCCCGGCCCAAGTAAAACGATGCTACACCTTC.

V gene TRBV4-3 combines with J gene TRBJ2-3; no firm D call. The V end lost 3 bases, the J end lost 1 base, and 8 bases lay between the germline ends. This CDR3 has 14 residues. Germline-derived CDR1 and CDR2 are LGHNA and YSLEER. DNA for the CDR3: TGCGCCAGCAGCCAGCAGGCGGGCACAGATACGCAGTATTTT. The encoded protein is CASSQQAGTDTQYF.

Comment on this clone: Possible read error: a much larger clone is one base away. The V gene is TRBV7-3, the J gene TRBJ1-1, with D possibly being TRBD1 (5 bases). The CDR3 extends over 14 amino acids. CDR1 is SGHTA, CDR2 FQGTGA, per germline. V shed 3 bases and J shed 0 bases, with 8 bases lying between them. The CDR3 bases are TGTGCCAGCAGCTTCGGACACCTGAACACTGAAGCTTTCTTT. Amino acid sequence: CASSFGHLNTEAFF.

The rearrangement uses TRBV12-5 and TRBJ2-5, with 15 bases fitting TRBD2. The length of the CDR3 is 16 residues. The V and J ends lost 5 bases and 5 bases, in that order; junction bases with no gene match: 6. Per the germline V gene, CDR1 is LGHNT and CDR2 is FRNRAP. The CDR3 loop reads CASGPGLAGGLETQYF. For the CDR3, the DNA is TGTGCTAGTGGTCCAGGACTAGCGGGAGGGCTGGAGACCCAGTACTTC. The whole variable domain, remainder taken from reference TRBV12-5 and TRBJ2-5, is DARVTQTPRHKVTEMGQEVTMRCQPILGHNTVFWYRQTMMQGLELLAYFRNRAPLDDSGMPKDRFSAEMPDATLATLKIQPSEPRDSAVYFCASGPGLAGGLETQYFGPGTRLLVL.

The gene calls are TRBV5-1 and TRBJ1-6; D perhaps matches TRBD1 (5 bases). V gave up 7 bases and J gave up 7 bases, with 15 bases separating them. CDR3 length equals 14 residues. Germline V gene data show CDR1 as SGHRS and CDR2 as YFSETQ. The CDR3 DNA is TGCGCCAGCGCAGAGGGGACGGTAAATTCACCCCTCCACTTT. Amino acid sequence: CASAEGTVNSPLHF.

CDR3: CSVFPGTGFNIQYF. The CDR3 region has the DNA TGCAGCGTGTTTCCCGGGACAGGGTTCAACATTCAGTACTTC. The chain couples TRBV29-1 to TRBJ2-4, with 9 bases identical to TRBD1. This CDR3 spans 14 amino acids. CDR1 and CDR2 (germline): SQVTM, ANQGSEA. V lost 6 bases, J lost 7 bases, and 10 bases stayed unmatched. Together with reference TRBV29-1 and TRBJ2-4, the CDR3 gives the full variable domain: SAVISQKPSRDICQRGTSLTIQCQVDSQVTMMFWYRQQPGQSLTLIATANQGSEATYESGFVIDKFPISRPNLTFSTLTVSNMSPEDSSIYLCSVFPGTGFNIQYFGAGTRLSVL.

The chain combines TRBV5-6 with TRBJ2-5, with D perhaps TRBD1 or TRBD2 (5 bases each). Trimming took off 3 bases at V and 3 bases at J, with 15 bases between the two ends. CDR3 length: 15 amino acids. CDR1 and CDR2 (germline): SGHDT, YYEEEE. DNA of the CDR3: TGTGCCAGCAGCTACCGGGACGTAGCCGAAGAGACCCAGTACTTC. This gives the protein CASSYRDVAEETQYF.

The J gene is TRBJ2-7, the V gene TRBV7-2; 7 nucleotides align to TRBD2. This CDR3 has 15 residues. In germline, CDR1 is SGHTA, CDR2 FQGNSA. The V gene end was trimmed by 5 bases and the J gene end by 2 bases; junction bases not matched to a gene: 9. CDR3 residues: CASSPELATTYEQYF. The CDR3 bases are TGTGCCAGCAGCCCAGAACTAGCGACTACCTACGAGCAGTACTTC.

V is TRBV28 and J is TRBJ1-1; D uncertain. Trimming left V 6 bases short and J 6 bases short, with 20 bases between. The V gene's germline CDR1 is MDHEN and CDR2 SYDVKM. This CDR3 has 15 amino acids. In nucleotides, the CDR3 is TGTGCCAGCAGCCTTTCGACATCATCGGTCGCTGAAGCTTTCTTT. This codes for CASSLSTSSVAEAFF.

V gene TRBV7-9 combines with J gene TRBJ2-5; 7 bases map to TRBD2. The CDR3 has 14 residues. The germline CDR1 and CDR2 sequences are SEHNR and FQNEAQ (reference sequence). Unmatched junction bases numbered 8, after V lost 5 bases and J lost 5 bases. The CDR3 here is CASSPSGAPETQYF. The CDR3 DNA sequence: TGTGCCAGCAGCCCGAGCGGGGCCCCCGAGACCCAGTACTTC.

The rearrangement links TRBV7-2 to TRBJ2-7; TRBD2 might be the D (6 bases). The CDR3 totals 15 residues. Germline assignment: CDR1 SGHTA and CDR2 FQGNSA. Trimming removed 0 bases from V and 7 bases from J, with 16 bases in between. The CDR3 DNA sequence: TGTGCCAGCAGCTTAGCGATTAGCGGCCTGATAGAGCAGTACTTC. It encodes CASSLAISGLIEQYF. The full variable domain, with the rest looked up from reference TRBV7-2 and TRBJ2-7, is GAGVSQSPSNKVTEKGKDVELRCDPISGHTALYWYRQSLGQGLEFLIYFQGNSAPDKSGLPSDRFSAERTGGSVSTLTIQRTQQEDSAVYLCASSLAISGLIEQYFGPGTRLTVT.